One and the same sample provided the 18 T cell receptor beta chains below, sequenced in a study of cytomegalovirus exposure and HLA in healthy donors. Amplification used 60 Vbeta primers and 13 Jbeta primers. Only in-frame clones appear in the TCRdb table, and some are missing; sequencing was by immunoSEQ multiplex PCR. Found here are about 160,000 clones, around 69% of them singletons; the top ten hold about 2.7%. The sequenced sample consisted of PBMCs. The receptors shown here come from a woman aged 30 to 39 in good health and CMV-seronegative.

V usage is TRBV5-4 and J usage is TRBJ1-1, with D perhaps matching TRBD1 (5 bases). CDR1 is SGHNT and CDR2 is YYREEE in the germline V gene (reference sequence). V was pared by 5 bases and J by 1 base, with 12 bases between. The length of the CDR3 is 14 residues. CDR3 amino acids: CASRKAGQNTEAFF. The CDR3 DNA sequence: TGTGCCAGCAGAAAAGCAGGGCAGAACACTGAAGCTTTCTTT.

V gene TRBV27 combines with J gene TRBJ2-1, with TRBD2 as a possible D gene (6 bases). Between the trimmed V and J ends, which lost 8 bases and 8 bases, there was a span of 19 bases. CDR3 size: 14 residues. The V gene's germline CDR1 is MNHEY and CDR2 SMNVEV (reference sequence). CDR3 nucleotide sequence: TGTGCCAGCCCCCCGGGGCTAGCGAGCCATGAGCAGTTCTTC. As protein: CASPPGLASHEQFF.

This chain links TRBV2 with TRBJ1-5, with D maybe TRBD1 (5 bases). The CDR3 runs 13 residues. Trimming removed 3 bases at V and 7 bases at J, with 10 bases between. CDR1 SNHLY and CDR2 FYNNEI come from the germline V gene. The CDR3 DNA sequence: TGTGCCAGCAGTGATCCAGGGAAACAGCCCCAGCATTTT. Translation gives CASSDPGKQPQHF.

This clone is a singleton in its sample. The CDR3 DNA is TGTGCCACCAGCAGAGGGGACAGGGTAAATCAGCCCCAGCATTTT. Protein: CATSRGDRVNQPQHF. The gene calls are TRBV15 and TRBJ1-5; 9 bases agree with TRBD1. The CDR3 is 15 residues long. With 1 base clipped from V and 4 bases from J, the junction kept 2 bases outside the gene matches. The germline V gene encodes CDR1 LNHNV and CDR2 YYDKDF (reference sequence).

J is TRBJ2-7 and V is TRBV2; tentative D call: TRBD1 (6 bases). The CDR3 has 13 residues. Germline assignment: CDR1 SNHLY and CDR2 FYNNEI. Trimming removed 3 bases from V and 12 bases from J, with 18 bases in between. CDR3 protein: CASSEETGFVPYF. The CDR3 DNA follows: TGTGCCAGCAGTGAGGAAACAGGGTTCGTGCCGTACTTC.

The chain combines TRBV13 with TRBJ2-4, with D perhaps TRBD2 (6 bases). The ends were cut back, 4 bases at V and 7 bases at J, with 17 bases in the middle. Germline assignment: CDR1 PRHDT and CDR2 FYEKMQ (reference sequence). The CDR3 runs to 15 residues. CDR3 sequence (DNA): TGTGCCAGCAGCTCCTTTTTGGACGGAGGGAACATTCAGTACTTC. Protein product: CASSSFLDGGNIQYF.

This chain joins TRBV13 and TRBJ2-3; TRBD2 might be the D (6 bases). The ends were cut back, 6 bases at V and 4 bases at J, with 17 bases in the middle. CDR1 is PRHDT and CDR2 is FYEKMQ in the germline V gene (reference sequence). The CDR3 is 15 amino acids. CDR3 loop: CASRGVARRADTQYF. The CDR3 nucleotides are TGTGCCAGCAGGGGGGTGGCTCGGAGGGCAGATACGCAGTATTTT.

The J gene is TRBJ2-3, the V gene TRBV9; D might be TRBD1 (5 bases). The CDR3 extends over 15 amino acids. V lost 4 bases to trimming and J lost 3 bases, with 15 bases between them. Germline assignment: CDR1 SGDLS and CDR2 YYNGEE. The CDR3 nucleotides are TGTGCCAGCAGCTCGGACACGGATGGAACAGATACGCAGTATTTT. As protein: CASSSDTDGTDTQYF.

The chain uses TRBV2 and TRBJ2-1, with TRBD1 as a possible D gene (6 bases). Trimming left V 8 bases short and J 1 base short, with 9 bases between. Looked up from germline, CDR1 is SNHLY and CDR2 is FYNNEI. CDR3 length: 13 residues. Here the CDR3 reads CASARGSYNEQFF. The CDR3 nucleotides read TGTGCCAGCGCGAGGGGGTCCTACAATGAGCAGTTCTTC.

This rearrangement joins TRBV7-9 to TRBJ1-5; unclear D gene. The CDR3 covers 13 residues. The V gene's germline CDR1 is SEHNR and CDR2 FQNEAQ (reference sequence). Trimming left V 5 bases short and J 7 bases short, with 12 bases between. CDR3 nucleotide sequence: TGTGCCAGCAGCCCGGGAGGGCCCCAGCCCCAGCATTTT. It specifies CASSPGGPQPQHF.

This clone was observed a handful of times. The V and J genes are TRBV5-4 and TRBJ1-2; possible D gene TRBD1, 6 bases. Germline CDR1 reads SGHNT; CDR2 reads YYREEE (reference sequence). The V gene lost 2 bases and the J gene lost 0 bases, with 11 bases spanning the gap. The CDR3 totals 15 residues. The chain's CDR3 is CASSLPGQPNYGYTF. For the CDR3, the DNA is TGTGCCAGCAGCTTACCCGGACAGCCTAACTATGGCTACACCTTC.

This chain links TRBV21-1 with TRBJ1-1; TRBD1 is the table's D call and was not checked against the DNA. TRBV21-1 is given as a pseudogene. This CDR3 comprises 12 residues. CDR3 DNA sequence: TGTGCCATGCAGGGGGCCGTCGCTGAAGCTTTCTTT. Encoded protein: CAMQGAVAEAFF.

The chain uses TRBV18 and TRBJ2-3; TRBD1 matches 8 bases. CDR3 length equals 17 residues. V lost 3 bases to trimming and J lost 2 bases; unmatched junction nucleotides: 10. Germline lookup yields CDR1 KGHSH and CDR2 LQKENI. The CDR3 loop reads CASSPPRGQADTDTQYF. The CDR3 nucleotides are TGTGCCAGCTCACCGCCCAGGGGGCAGGCGGACACAGATACGCAGTATTTT.

The V and J genes are TRBV28 and TRBJ2-3, with TRBD2 identical over 16 bases. Germline V lookup: CDR1 MDHEN, CDR2 SYDVKM. V shed 8 bases, J shed 5 bases, and the junction held 19 bases outside the gene matches. The CDR3 extends over 20 amino acids. CDR3 nucleotide sequence: TGTGCCAGCGTATTGGGGAGGCCGGGACTAGCGGGAGGGCCGAAAGATACGCAGTATTTT. This translates into CASVLGRPGLAGGPKDTQYF.

V usage is TRBV5-6 and J usage is TRBJ2-1; 7 bases line up with TRBD2. The CDR3 has 16 residues. The germline gives CDR1 SGHDT, CDR2 YYEEEE. With 5 bases clipped from V and 0 bases from J, the junction kept 8 bases outside the gene matches. CDR3 amino acids: CASSRAGWNSYNEQFF. DNA for the CDR3: TGTGCCAGCAGTAGAGCGGGATGGAACTCCTACAATGAGCAGTTCTTC.

Only one count was recorded for this clone. The rearrangement joins TRBV7-2 to TRBJ2-4; no firm D call. The CDR3 runs 14 residues. Germline V gene sequence: CDR1 SGHTA, CDR2 FQGNSA. Trimming took 1 base from V and 3 from J, leaving 7 bases between them. The CDR3 here is CASSLEPGKNIQYF. In DNA form, the CDR3 reads TGTGCCAGCAGCTTAGAGCCAGGCAAAAACATTCAGTACTTC.

This clone appeared a few times. This chain connects TRBV21-1 to TRBJ1-2; the table assigns TRBD1, which was not confirmed against the DNA. TRBV21-1 is described as a pseudogene. The CDR3 covers 16 residues. The CDR3 region has the DNA TGTGCCAGCAGCAAAGTCGGACAGGAGACTAACTATGGCTACACCTTC. Translating gives CASSKVGQETNYGYTF.

The rearrangement uses TRBV7-9 and TRBJ2-5, with D possibly matching TRBD2 (7 bases). V lost 1 base and J 5 bases, leaving 17 bases between the germline ends. In germline, CDR1 is SEHNR, CDR2 FQNEAQ (reference sequence). The CDR3 length is 16 residues. The DNA of the CDR3 is TGTGCCAGCAGCTTAGATTGGGGGGGCGATGGGGAGACCCAGTACTTC. This translates into CASSLDWGGDGETQYF.